The entry below describes one TCR beta chain. Its specificity is unknown. The data were taken from a study of T cell repertoires in cytomegalovirus infection. The wider study: The study used recently identified HLA-C-restricted and well-studied HLA-B-restricted CMV epitopes. It was the public TCR beta signatures that indicated both CMV infection and matching HLA type.

CDR1 SGHVS and CDR2 FNYEAQ come from the germline V gene. V was clipped by 1 base and J by 0 bases, with 12 bases between them. The CDR3 has 16 amino acids. From the reads, TCRdb called clonotypes with MiXCR, one entry per CDR3 protein. The data contain hundreds of thousands of distinct CDR3 sequences, about a third of them seen just once; the ten biggest clones take up 13%. Study conclusions and caveats: Identification of carriers of CMV plus the relevant HLA was performed using cumulative public TCR beta family frequency. In two of eight donors, the top clonotype was HLA-C-restricted CMV-specific.

The starting material was cultured CD8+ T cells from PBMCs, obtained from culture after CMV antigen stimulation. This chain joins TRBV7-6 and TRBJ1-1; D is ambiguous. The receptor was derived from a human donor in good health (CMV status not recorded). Some clones in this sample may be carry-over from other donors' samples. For the CDR3, the DNA is TGTGCCAGCAGCTTAGGGTTGGCAGAGATGAACACTGAAGCTTTCTTT. Translated: CASSLGLAEMNTEAFF.